The following is a TCR beta chain sequence with its context. In the PCR, 60 Vbeta and 13 Jbeta primers were used. This table comes from immunoSEQ multiplex PCR, and its TCRdb copy is limited to in-frame clones, with some not included. The sample carries 150,000 to 200,000 clones, roughly 88% recorded once. This sample was included in a study of cytomegalovirus exposure and HLA in healthy donors. The TCR originated in a man between 50 and 59 years old in good health and CMV-seropositive. The sequenced sample consisted of PBMCs.

This CDR3 is CASSVGTGGLGELFF. The CDR3 nucleotides read TGCGCCAGCAGTGTAGGGACAGGGGGCCTCGGGGAGCTGTTTTTT. The gene calls are TRBV10-2 and TRBJ2-2; 12 bases match TRBD1. CDR1 and CDR2 (germline): WSHSY, SAAADI. V lost 4 bases and J lost 7; bases outside the gene matches: 4. The CDR3 covers 15 residues.